The clone carrying this T cell receptor (beta chain) was seen a few times. Its matching antigen is unknown. The V and J ends lost 5 bases and 6 bases, in that order; junction bases with no gene match: 10. Germline CDR1 and CDR2: MNHEY and SMNVEV (reference sequence). This CDR3 spans 16 amino acids. These data come from a study of beta chain features in type 1 diabetes. Notes on the study in general: The naive, central memory and Treg TCRB repertoires of patients appeared to be more similar to one another than those of healthy donors.

Expressed TCRB transcripts were sequenced after all isolated RNA was converted to cDNA. The repertoire was sequenced with immunoSEQ multiplex PCR; TCRdb's copy has only in-frame clones and lacks some. The repertoire holds around 250,000 clones, 25% to 35% seen once, with about 3.9% in the top ten. The specimen sequenced was central memory CD4+ T cells from blood. V usage is TRBV27 and J usage is TRBJ2-1; TRBD1 aligns across 10 bases. The sequence was obtained from a man younger than 40 in good health. CDR3: CASSPTPGQGTNEQFF. CDR3 DNA sequence: TGTGCCAGCAGTCCCACCCCGGGACAGGGGACCAATGAGCAGTTCTTC.